These 26 T cell receptor beta chains were all obtained from the same sample, sequenced in a study of technical replicates of blood from a few donors. Produced via immunoSEQ multiplex PCR; TCRdb's table is partial and in-frame only. The data contain about 79,000 clones, 85% to 95% of them singletons. The sequenced sample was T cells isolated from PBMCs. All receptors come from a human donor in good health.

This rearrangement joins TRBV5-1 to TRBJ1-1; TRBD1 might be the D (6 bases). The CDR3 runs to 16 residues. Between the trimmed V and J ends, which lost 4 bases and 1 base, there was a span of 17 bases. Germline CDR1 and CDR2: SGHRS and YFSETQ. DNA of the CDR3: TGCGCCAGCAGCCTGGGCCCCGGGACACCGAACACTGAAGCTTTCTTT. This translates into CASSLGPGTPNTEAFF.

The V gene is TRBV18, the J gene TRBJ1-1, with D perhaps TRBD1 (5 bases). Per the germline V gene, CDR1 is KGHSH and CDR2 is LQKENI. V lost 3 bases and J 7 bases, leaving 9 bases between the germline ends. The CDR3 sequence is 12 residues long. DNA for the CDR3: TGTGCCAGCTCACCCAGGGCCGGTGAAGCTTTCTTT. Translated: CASSPRAGEAFF. The full variable domain, with the rest looked up from reference TRBV18 and TRBJ1-1, is NAGVMQNPRHLVRRRGQEARLRCSPMKGHSHVYWYRQLPEEGLKFMVYLQKENIIDESGMPKERFSAEFPKEGPSILRIQQVVRGDSAAYFCASSPRAGEAFFGQGTRLTVV.

The CDR3 nucleotides read TGTGCCAGCAGCCGAGGTCTAGATATTTACAATGAGCAGTTCTTC. Amino acid sequence: CASSRGLDIYNEQFF. The chain joins TRBV6-5 to TRBJ2-1; D is unclear. Germline loops: CDR1 MNHEY, CDR2 SVGAGI. The CDR3 spans 15 residues. V was pared by 6 bases and J by 4 bases, with 16 bases between.

Turning to this clone: Different DNA sequences within this sample yield the same CDR3. The CDR3 region is CASSLGGEETQYF. The CDR3 DNA reads TGCGCCAGCAGCTTGGGGGGCGAAGAGACCCAGTACTTC. This chain links TRBV5-1 with TRBJ2-5; maybe TRBD1 (5 bases). Between the trimmed V and J ends, which lost 0 bases and 3 bases, there was a span of 6 bases. Germline CDR1 and CDR2: SGHRS and YFSETQ. This CDR3 spans 13 amino acids.

The chain is built from TRBV6-1 and TRBJ2-7; 7 bases fit TRBD2. The CDR3 consists of 15 residues. Trimming cost V 10 bases and J 0 bases; bases outside gene matches: 12. Germline V gives CDR1 MNHNS, CDR2 SASEGT. CDR3 sequence reads: CAIESRGVDSYEQYF. DNA for the CDR3: TGTGCCATCGAAAGTCGGGGGGTGGACTCCTACGAGCAGTACTTC.

The chain joins TRBV2 to TRBJ2-2, with D perhaps matching TRBD2 (6 bases). V lost 6 bases and J 4 bases, leaving 18 bases between the germline ends. This CDR3 is built from 16 residues. Germline lookup yields CDR1 SNHLY and CDR2 FYNNEI. In DNA form, the CDR3 reads TGTGCCAGCAGCGTGACTGGGGGACTCTTCACCGGGGAGCTGTTTTTT. This translates into CASSVTGGLFTGELFF. The full variable domain, in which reference TRBV2 and TRBJ2-2 provide the parts outside the CDR3, is EPEVTQTPSHQVTQMGQEVILRCVPISNHLYFYWYRQILGQKVEFLVSFYNNEISEKSEIFDDQFSVERPDGSNFTLKIRSTKLEDSAMYFCASSVTGGLFTGELFFGEGSRLTVL.

The chain couples TRBV2 to TRBJ2-1; 7 positions match TRBD2. Trimming at V came to 8 bases and at J to 6 bases, leaving 1 base not matched to a gene. There are 11 residues in the CDR3. In germline, CDR1 is SNHLY, CDR2 FYNNEI. The CDR3 is CASPGGNEQFF. The CDR3 DNA reads TGTGCCAGCCCGGGGGGCAATGAGCAGTTCTTC.

The genes are TRBV15 and TRBJ1-1, with 9 bases lining up with TRBD1. There are 15 residues in the CDR3. Per the germline V gene, CDR1 is LNHNV and CDR2 is YYDKDF (reference sequence). V was pared by 5 bases and J by 2 bases, with 6 bases of the junction left unmatched. CDR3 DNA sequence: TGTGCCACCAGCGGGGGACAGGGAACAAACACTGAAGCTTTCTTT. Its protein product is CATSGGQGTNTEAFF.

The CDR3 sequence: CASQPGGYGYTF. The CDR3 coding sequence is TGTGCCAGCCAGCCAGGGGGCTATGGCTACACCTTC. The J gene is TRBJ1-2, the V gene TRBV6-1, with 7 bases that match TRBD1. The CDR3 is made up of 12 amino acids. The V and J ends lost 8 bases and 4 bases, in that order; junction bases with no gene match: 4. In germline, CDR1 is MNHNS, CDR2 SASEGT.

The rearrangement joins TRBV21-1 to TRBJ2-7; the table's D call, TRBD2, was not checked against the DNA. TRBV21-1 is assigned pseudogene status. The CDR3 totals 22 residues. CDR3 bases: TGTGCCAGCAGCACTAAACCAAATTCCTGGCTAGCGGGAGGAATTAGGGCTAAGGAGCAGTACTTC. This encodes CASSTKPNSWLAGGIRAKEQYF.

The chain carries TRBV11-3 and TRBJ2-7; TRBD2 agrees at 9 bases. The CDR3 runs 14 residues. V trimming: 5 bases; J trimming: 2 bases; junction bases outside the gene matches: 4. The germline CDR1 and CDR2 sequences are SGHNT and YENEEA. The chain's CDR3 is CASSASGGTYEQYF. The CDR3 DNA sequence: TGTGCCAGCAGCGCGAGCGGGGGGACCTACGAGCAGTACTTC.

V is TRBV5-4 and J is TRBJ2-7, with D possibly TRBD1 on 5 matching bases. The germline CDR1 and CDR2 sequences are SGHNT and YYREEE (reference sequence). V was pared by 3 bases and J by 1 base, with 8 bases between. The CDR3 totals 13 residues. CDR3 residues: CASSSRASYEQYF. CDR3 in DNA: TGTGCCAGCAGCTCCAGGGCATCCTACGAGCAGTACTTC.

The rearrangement links TRBV28 to TRBJ2-3, with D unclear. Germline CDR1 MDHEN, CDR2 SYDVKM. CDR3 length: 15 residues. Trimming pared 5 bases from V and 5 bases from J, leaving 17 bases between. The CDR3 is CASSGEPGAQDTQYF. DNA for the CDR3: TGTGCCAGCAGTGGCGAACCGGGTGCCCAAGATACGCAGTATTTT.

The CDR3 spells CSVGTANYGYTF. The CDR3 region has the DNA TGCAGCGTTGGGACAGCTAACTATGGCTACACCTTC. The chain is built from TRBV29-1 and TRBJ1-2; weak D call: TRBD1 (6 bases). Germline assignment: CDR1 SQVTM and CDR2 ANQGSEA. With 4 bases removed from V and 0 bases from J, the gap between germline ends came to 6 bases. The CDR3 covers 12 residues.

The rearrangement joins TRBV10-1 to TRBJ2-1; 8 nucleotides align to TRBD1. The ends lost 6 bases at V and 4 bases at J; junction bases unmatched: 5. CDR1 is WNHNN, CDR2 SYGVQD, per germline (reference sequence). There are 14 residues in the CDR3. The CDR3 sequence: CASSPGQVYNEQFF. CDR3 nucleotides: TGCGCCAGCAGCCCGGGACAGGTTTACAATGAGCAGTTCTTC.

This clone was recorded only once. The genes are TRBV6-6 and TRBJ1-1; no firm D call. Trimming stripped 6 bases from V and 1 base from J, with 9 bases between. CDR1 MNHNY and CDR2 SVGAGI come from the germline V gene (reference sequence). The CDR3 extends over 13 amino acids. CDR3 loop: CASRPGRNTEAFF. CDR3 in DNA: TGTGCCAGCAGACCCGGGAGGAACACTGAAGCTTTCTTT.

The chain recombines TRBV7-9 with TRBJ2-7; a weak D match, TRBD2 (6 bases). CDR1 and CDR2 from the germline V gene are SEHNR and FQNEAQ (reference sequence). V was trimmed by 4 bases and J by 0 bases, leaving 16 bases between them. The CDR3 consists of 16 residues. Written as DNA, the CDR3 is TGTGCCAGCAGCTCGCGAAGCGGGCCGAGCTCCTACGAGCAGTACTTC. Its translation: CASSSRSGPSSYEQYF.

This clone has only a few counts. The genes are TRBV5-4 and TRBJ1-3, with a weak D call TRBD1 (5 bases). The V end lost 0 bases, the J end lost 0 bases, and 7 bases lay between the germline ends. Germline lookup yields CDR1 SGHNT and CDR2 YYREEE (reference sequence). This CDR3 region has 15 residues. The CDR3 DNA is TGTGCCAGCAGCTTGGGACAGCCCTCTGGAAACACCATATATTTT. Protein sequence: CASSLGQPSGNTIYF.

The chain couples TRBV11-3 to TRBJ2-2, with D possibly being TRBD1 (5 bases). The CDR3 consists of 18 residues. V lost 3 bases and J 0 bases, leaving 17 bases between the germline ends. From germline, CDR1 is SGHNT and CDR2 YENEEA. The CDR3, as DNA: TGTGCCAGCAGCTTGGGTGGGTGGGGCCACGCGAACACCGGGGAGCTGTTTTTT. This encodes CASSLGGWGHANTGELFF.

The chain joins TRBV29-1 to TRBJ1-1; unclear D gene. Trimming took off 4 bases at V and 4 bases at J, with 4 bases between the two ends. The CDR3 covers 10 residues. Germline CDR1 and CDR2: SQVTM and ANQGSEA. This CDR3 reads CSVVSTEAFF. The CDR3 nucleotides read TGCAGCGTTGTCAGCACTGAAGCTTTCTTT.

This chain links TRBV5-6 with TRBJ2-5, with TRBD2 matching over 7 bases. Looked up from germline, CDR1 is SGHDT and CDR2 is YYEEEE. The CDR3 covers 12 residues. J lost 4 bases, V lost 3 bases, and 0 bases had no gene match. CDR3 sequence (DNA): TGTGCCAGCAGCTGGGAGGGAGAGACCCAGTACTTC. Amino acids: CASSWEGETQYF. Full variable domain (outside the CDR3, taken from reference TRBV5-6 and TRBJ2-5): DAGVTQSPTHLIKTRGQQVTLRCSPKSGHDTVSWYQQALGQGPQFIFQYYEEEERQRGNFPDRFSGHQFPNYSSELNVNALLLGDSALYLCASSWEGETQYFGPGTRLLVL.

This rearrangement joins TRBV19 to TRBJ1-2, with 7 bases identical to TRBD1. V was pared by 9 bases and J by 10 bases, with 11 bases of the junction left unmatched. This CDR3 spans 12 amino acids. Germline V gives CDR1 LNHDA, CDR2 SQIVND (reference sequence). CDR3 DNA sequence: TGTGCCAGCCGAACAGGGGCCGATGTCTACACCTTC. As protein: CASRTGADVYTF.

The chain couples TRBV19 to TRBJ2-3; D unresolved. The length of the CDR3 is 15 residues. The germline CDR1 and CDR2 sequences are LNHDA and SQIVND (reference sequence). V was cut by 3 bases and J by 0 bases, with 10 bases left in between. The CDR3 nucleotides read TGTGCCAGTAGTATTAATCTTGTTAGCACAGATACGCAGTATTTT. Amino acids: CASSINLVSTDTQYF.

This chain joins TRBV6-1 and TRBJ1-5, with 9 positions matching TRBD1. The CDR3 has 15 amino acids. Germline CDR1 reads MNHNS; CDR2 reads SASEGT. After removal of 3 bases from V and 7 bases from J, the junction contained 7 bases not matched to a gene. In DNA form, the CDR3 reads TGTGCCAGCAGTGATTGGGACAGGGTATACCAGCCCCAGCATTTT. It is translated as CASSDWDRVYQPQHF.

The chain links TRBV7-2 to TRBJ2-7; tentatively, D is TRBD1 (5 bases). The CDR3 has 14 amino acids. V was cut by 4 bases and J by 2 bases, with 12 bases left in between. Germline V gene data show CDR1 as SGHTA and CDR2 as FQGNSA. CDR3 protein: CASSSMARAYEQYF. In DNA, the CDR3 is TGTGCCAGCAGCTCCATGGCCAGGGCCTACGAGCAGTACTTC.

The rearrangement links TRBV27 to TRBJ2-2, with 9 bases lining up with TRBD1. The CDR3 covers 13 residues. Trimming removed 2 bases from V and 14 bases from J; junction bases left unmatched: 6. Germline V lookup: CDR1 MNHEY, CDR2 SMNVEV (reference sequence). The DNA for the CDR3 is TGTGCCAGCAGTTTAGACCTGGGACAGGGTCTGTTTTTT. It specifies CASSLDLGQGLFF.